Listed here are 27 T cell receptor beta chains from one sample, sequenced in a study of CD8 T cells in ankylosing spondylitis (dated by TCRdb to about 2017). Receptor amplification or capture employed 5' RACE. The reads were generated on an Illumina HiSeq 2500. The public reads were reanalyzed by TCRdb: fastp trimming at Q25, MiXCR alignment, in-frame beta chains only. CDR3 protein duplicates are merged, each entry listing the most common genes and DNA. The sample profile shows some 140,000 distinct CDR3 sequences; 5.5% to 7.5% of them were found once. The ten largest account for 9.5% to 15% of the sample. Sequencing was carried out using blood, either unsorted or a sorted T cell fraction (not recorded which). All receptors derive from a female donor with ankylosing spondylitis or in good health (not recorded which).

Many counts were recorded for this clonotype. The genes are TRBV4-2 and TRBJ1-2; D ambiguous. There are 15 residues in the CDR3. Between the trimmed V and J ends, which lost 0 bases and 0 bases, there was a span of 8 bases. Germline V gene lookup returns CDR1 LGHNA and CDR2 YNFKEQ. Here the CDR3 reads CASSQERNSNYGYTF. CDR3 nucleotides: TGTGCCAGCAGCCAAGAAAGAAATTCTAACTATGGCTACACCTTC.

J is TRBJ1-5 and V is TRBV30; unclear D gene. Trimming left V 2 bases short and J 2 bases short, with 10 bases between. The germline gives CDR1 GTSNPN, CDR2 SVGIG (reference sequence). The CDR3 covers 14 residues. In nucleotides, the CDR3 is TGTGCCTGGAGTACTGGGCCGGGCAATCAGCCCCAGCATTTT. Translated, it gives CAWSTGPGNQPQHF.

This clonotype was detected a few times. The gene calls are TRBV6-2 or TRBV6-3 and TRBJ2-7; D unclear. The germline V gene has CDR1 MNHEY and CDR2 SVGEGT. There are 15 residues in the CDR3. Trimming cost V 2 bases and J 1 base, with 12 bases left between them. The CDR3 reads CASSYPSPGSYEQYF. Written as DNA, the CDR3 is TGTGCCAGCAGTTACCCAAGTCCGGGTTCCTACGAGCAGTACTTC.

A few counts support this clonotype. CDR3 sequence reads: CASEGWTGAPEQFF. CDR3 DNA sequence: TGTGCCAGCGAGGGGTGGACAGGGGCCCCTGAGCAGTTCTTC. The genes are TRBV25-1 and TRBJ2-1; 9 nucleotides align to TRBD1. The junction had 11 bases not matched to a gene; V was cut back by 8 bases and J by 9 bases. The germline V gene encodes CDR1 MGHDK and CDR2 SYGVNS. This CDR3 is 14 amino acids long.

This clonotype has at least ten counts. The chain recombines TRBV24-1 with TRBJ1-5, with 9 nucleotides matching TRBD1. Germline CDR1 KGHDR, CDR2 SFDVKD. This CDR3 has 18 residues. Trimming at V came to 3 bases and at J to 1 base, leaving 9 bases not matched to a gene. The CDR3 region has the DNA TGTGCCACCAGTGATACGCGGACAGGGGTTAGGAGCAATCAGCCCCAGCATTTT. It yields the protein CATSDTRTGVRSNQPQHF.

In this sample, this clonotype turned up a few times. V gene TRBV29-1 combines with J gene TRBJ1-1; D unclear. The CDR3 is 13 residues long. The germline V and J ends were trimmed by 4 bases and 1 base, with 10 bases remaining between them. Germline-derived CDR1 and CDR2 are SQVTM and ANQGSEA. The CDR3 bases are TGCAGCGTTGCCCAGGCTGGGAACACTGAAGCTTTCTTT. As protein: CSVAQAGNTEAFF.

This clonotype was detected ten times or more. This chain uses TRBV4-2 with TRBJ1-4, with a possible D match to TRBD1 (5 bases). Germline CDR1 is LGHNA and CDR2 is YNFKEQ. Deletions cut 0 bases from V and 8 bases from J, with 13 bases between. The length of the CDR3 is 15 residues. In nucleotides, the CDR3 is TGTGCCAGCAGCCAAGAGGAACGGGGGAGAGAAAAACTGTTTTTT. It encodes CASSQEERGREKLFF.

With respect to this clonotype: This may stem from a read error, because a much larger clone lies one nucleotide away. The CDR3 region is CVTSVTGDPYNEQFF. The CDR3 bases are TGTGTCACCTCGGTCACAGGGGATCCCTACAATGAGCAGTTCTTC. V and J are TRBV7-3 and TRBJ2-1; 7 bases align to TRBD1. The CDR3 runs to 15 residues. From germline, CDR1 is SGHTA and CDR2 FQGTGA. Looking up the rest from reference TRBV7-3 and TRBJ2-1 gives the full variable domain: GAGVSQTPSNKVTEKGKYVELRCDPISGHTALYWYRQSLGQGPEFLIYFQGTGAADDSGLPNDRFFAVRPEGSVSTLKIQRTERGDSAVYLCVTSVTGDPYNEQFFGPGTRLTVL.

This clonotype was counted at least ten times. This chain joins TRBV5-1 and TRBJ1-2, with 10 bases identical to TRBD1. The J segment lost 6 bases and the V segment lost 2 bases, leaving 1 base of the junction unmatched. The CDR3 runs 13 residues. The germline gives CDR1 SGHRS, CDR2 YFSETQ. The DNA for the CDR3 is TGCGCCAGCAGCTTCGGGACAGGGGATGGCTACACCTTC. The encoded protein is CASSFGTGDGYTF.

This clonotype was detected only a few times. This sequence joins TRBV28 and TRBJ2-5; 12 nucleotides match TRBD2. The V and J ends lost 5 bases and 2 bases, in that order; junction bases with no gene match: 6. The CDR3 runs to 16 residues. The germline CDR1 and CDR2 sequences are MDHEN and SYDVKM. CDR3 region: CASSTLLAGGQETQYF. The CDR3 DNA reads as TGTGCCAGCAGTACTCTACTAGCGGGGGGACAAGAGACCCAGTACTTC.

The sample holds a few counts of this clonotype. This chain connects TRBV18 to TRBJ2-7; 8 nucleotides line up with TRBD1. In germline, CDR1 is KGHSH, CDR2 LQKENI. V shed 3 bases, J shed 4 bases, and the junction held 8 bases outside the gene matches. The CDR3 totals 15 residues. The CDR3 nucleotides are TGTGCCAGCTCACCGACAGGGGACATAAGGTACGAGCAGTACTTC. Amino acid sequence: CASSPTGDIRYEQYF.

This clonotype was recorded at least ten times. This rearrangement joins TRBV28 to TRBJ2-7, with TRBD1 identical over 9 bases. Germline values: CDR1 MDHEN, CDR2 SYDVKM. The CDR3 length is 15 residues. The trim removed 6 bases at V and 0 bases at J, leaving 6 bases unmatched. The CDR3 spells CASSSDRGYSYEQYF. The CDR3 region has the DNA TGTGCCAGCAGCTCGGACAGGGGCTACTCCTACGAGCAGTACTTC.

The chain combines TRBV28 with TRBJ1-1; 7 bases line up with TRBD1. V was clipped by 6 bases and J by 3 bases; unmatched bases: 7. Germline CDR1 MDHEN, CDR2 SYDVKM. This CDR3 is built from 14 residues. CDR3 DNA: TGTGCCAGCAGAAGATACAGGGGAGACACTGAAGCTTTCTTT. Translated, it gives CASRRYRGDTEAFF.

This rearrangement joins TRBV7-2 to TRBJ2-7; TRBD1 matches 8 bases. V dropped 0 bases and J dropped 1; count of bases not matched to a gene: 5. Germline values: CDR1 SGHTA, CDR2 FQGNSA. This CDR3 is 16 amino acids long. As DNA, the CDR3 is TGTGCCAGCAGCTTAGCGGGGACAGGACTATCCTACGAGCAGTACTTC. Residues: CASSLAGTGLSYEQYF.

This clonotype was counted at least ten times. As DNA, the CDR3 is TGTGCCAGCAGCGCCGCGGTCCTCTCTGGAAACACCATATATTTT. Amino acid sequence: CASSAAVLSGNTIYF. V gene TRBV2 combines with J gene TRBJ1-3; D call uncertain. Germline values: CDR1 SNHLY, CDR2 FYNNEI. Trimming shortened V by 6 bases and J by 0 bases, and 12 bases separated the two germline ends. CDR3 length: 15 residues.

The sample holds many counts of this clonotype. The rearrangement joins TRBV27 to TRBJ2-5; unclear D gene. The V and J ends lost 0 bases and 5 bases respectively, with 16 bases between them. Germline values: CDR1 MNHEY, CDR2 SMNVEV (reference sequence). This CDR3 has 16 amino acids. The DNA for the CDR3 is TGTGCCAGCAGTTTATCGGTGGTTCGGCAGGTTGAGACCCAGTACTTC. It specifies CASSLSVVRQVETQYF.

This clonotype was seen at least ten times. This rearrangement joins TRBV5-1 to TRBJ2-7; a weak D match, TRBD2 (6 bases). The ends were cut back, 2 bases at V and 2 bases at J, with 14 bases in the middle. Per germline, CDR1 SGHRS and CDR2 YFSETQ. The CDR3 sequence is 15 residues long. The CDR3, as DNA: TGCGCCAGCAGCTTTGGGGACTCCCCTACCTACGAGCAGTACTTC. Translating it yields CASSFGDSPTYEQYF.

This clonotype was detected ten times or more. This chain uses TRBV29-1 with TRBJ2-7; either TRBD1 or TRBD2 may fit D (5 bases each). Trimming cost V 4 bases and J 2 bases, with 12 bases left between them. The CDR3 has 13 amino acids. Germline CDR1 is SQVTM and CDR2 is ANQGSEA. CDR3 sequence: CSVVGTDTYEQYF. CDR3 in DNA: TGCAGCGTTGTTGGGACCGACACCTACGAGCAGTACTTC.

This clonotype was counted ten times or more. This chain uses TRBV10-3 with TRBJ2-3; D remains unclear. CDR1 and CDR2 (germline): ENHRY, SYGVKD. The CDR3 totals 14 residues. The germline V and J ends were trimmed by 4 bases and 2 bases, with 10 bases remaining between them. In nucleotides, the CDR3 is TGTGCCATCAGTGGGTCCGTGGTCACAGATACGCAGTATTTT. This sequence encodes CAISGSVVTDTQYF.

This chain joins TRBV18 and TRBJ2-3; tentatively, D is TRBD2 (6 bases). From germline, CDR1 is KGHSH and CDR2 LQKENI. Between the trimmed V and J ends, which lost 2 bases and 1 base, there was a span of 10 bases. This CDR3 has 15 residues. The CDR3 bases are TGTGCCAGCTCACCATTGGGCGGGGGCACAGATACGCAGTATTTT. Protein product: CASSPLGGGTDTQYF.

This clonotype has a count of ten or more. This sequence joins TRBV5-1 and TRBJ2-3, with D possibly TRBD1 on 6 matching bases. The CDR3 totals 15 residues. Trimming cost V 0 bases and J 3 bases, with 11 bases left between them. Per germline, CDR1 SGHRS and CDR2 YFSETQ. Here the CDR3 DNA reads TGCGCCAGCAGCTTGGAGGGGGTAGCAACAGATACGCAGTATTTT. Protein: CASSLEGVATDTQYF.

This clonotype was counted many times. V usage is TRBV9 and J usage is TRBJ1-1; tentatively, D is TRBD1 (5 bases). Germline CDR1 is SGDLS and CDR2 is YYNGEE. This CDR3 comprises 15 residues. Trimming cost V 0 bases and J 0 bases, with 9 bases left between them. DNA of the CDR3: TGTGCCAGCAGCGTAGGAGCGGGGGTGAACACTGAAGCTTTCTTT. Translated: CASSVGAGVNTEAFF.

This clonotype occurred many times. V is TRBV15 and J is TRBJ2-5; no reliable D call. V lost 0 bases, J lost 4 bases, and 12 bases lay in between. CDR1 is LNHNV and CDR2 is YYDKDF in the germline V gene (reference sequence). The CDR3 runs to 15 residues. CDR3 in amino acids: CATSRDKSPGETQYF. The CDR3 coding sequence is TGTGCCACCAGCAGAGATAAGAGCCCGGGAGAGACCCAGTACTTC. Full variable domain (remainder filled in from reference TRBV15 and TRBJ2-5): DAMVIQNPRYQVTQFGKPVTLSCSQTLNHNVMYWYQQKSSQAPKLLFHYYDKDFNNEADTPDNFQSRRPNTSFCFLDIRSPGLGDTAMYLCATSRDKSPGETQYFGPGTRLLVL.

This clonotype was observed a handful of times. A much larger clone differs by one base, so this may be a read error. The chain joins TRBV4-1 to TRBJ1-3, with 8 bases aligning to TRBD1. This CDR3 is 18 amino acids long. Germline values: CDR1 MGHRA, CDR2 YSYEKL. The CDR3: CAGSQGARGPLSGNTIYF. The CDR3 coding sequence is TGCGCCGGCAGCCAAGGGGCCAGGGGGCCACTCTCTGGAAACACCATATATTTT.

This clonotype was detected many times. V usage is TRBV12-3 or TRBV12-4 and J usage is TRBJ2-3; the D gene is possibly TRBD2 (5 bases). V lost 7 bases to trimming and J lost 12 bases, with 14 bases between them. The CDR3 extends over 11 amino acids. The CDR3 DNA sequence: TGTGCCAGCAATAGGACTCCGGCACAGTATTTT. Its translation is CASNRTPAQYF.

This clonotype was picked up many times. This chain uses TRBV12-3 or TRBV12-4 with TRBJ1-2; D unresolved. The CDR3 extends over 17 amino acids. V lost 5 bases and J lost 3, with 22 bases in between. The CDR3, as DNA: TGTGCCAGCAGTCTCTCAGGACCGCACCGACCCCACTATGGCTACACCTTC. As protein: CASSLSGPHRPHYGYTF.

This clonotype has more than one count but fewer than ten. V is TRBV7-2 and J is TRBJ2-5; 7 bases fit TRBD1. V was clipped by 7 bases and J by 1 base; unmatched bases: 6. This CDR3 comprises 14 residues. Germline V CDR1 and CDR2: SGHTA, FQGNSA. As DNA, the CDR3 is TGTGCCAGCACCCGGGACAGTAGCCAAGAGACCCAGTACTTC. This codes for CASTRDSSQETQYF.